The 17 T cell receptor beta chains listed next were all sequenced from one sample in a study of blood T cell repertoires in COVID-19. Method: immunoSEQ multiplex PCR; TCRdb's copy keeps in-frame clones and lacks some. The data show 90,000 to 150,000 clones, roughly 80% seen once. Sequencing used peripheral blood. All receptors derive from a man between 50 and 59 years old with acute or convalescent COVID-19.

This sequence joins TRBV19 and TRBJ2-5; a possible D gene is TRBD1 (7 bases). The germline gives CDR1 LNHDA, CDR2 SQIVND (reference sequence). This CDR3 region has 13 residues. Trimming stripped 4 bases from V and 5 bases from J, with 11 bases between. The CDR3 sequence: CASSNQGGETQYF. The CDR3 DNA sequence: TGTGCCAGTAGTAACCAGGGGGGCGAGACCCAGTACTTC.

The J gene is TRBJ2-5, the V gene TRBV28; TRBD2 is a possible D gene (5 bases). V lost 8 bases to trimming and J lost 2 bases, with 18 bases between them. Per germline, CDR1 MDHEN and CDR2 SYDVKM. The CDR3 length is 15 residues. This CDR3 is CASFPLGEKQETQYF. CDR3 nucleotides: TGTGCCAGCTTCCCTCTCGGGGAAAAACAAGAGACCCAGTACTTC.

V gene TRBV10-1 combines with J gene TRBJ1-1; the match to TRBD1 covers 8 bases. Germline lookup yields CDR1 WNHNN and CDR2 SYGVQD (reference sequence). Losses at the gene ends were 2 bases for V and 5 bases for J; bases not matched to a gene: 1. The CDR3 extends over 13 amino acids. In DNA form, the CDR3 reads TGCGCCAGCAGTGAGAGACAGGGGACTGAAGCTTTCTTT. This translates into CASSERQGTEAFF.

V is TRBV14 and J is TRBJ1-3; no definite D call. The CDR3 runs to 14 residues. CDR1 and CDR2 (germline): SGHDN, FVKESK. Trimming cost V 4 bases and J 0 bases, with 7 bases left between them. CDR3 DNA sequence: TGTGCCAGCAGCCTCAGTAACTCTGGAAACACCATATATTTT. Amino acid sequence: CASSLSNSGNTIYF. The entire variable domain, with the rest obtained from reference TRBV14 and TRBJ1-3, is as follows: EAGVTQFPSHSVIEKGQTVTLRCDPISGHDNLYWYRRVMGKEIKFLLHFVKESKQDESGMPNNRFLAERTGGTYSTLKVQPAELEDSGVYFCASSLSNSGNTIYFGEGSWLTVV.

The V and J genes are TRBV9 and TRBJ2-7; 8 positions match TRBD2. The CDR3 is made up of 15 amino acids. Unmatched junction bases numbered 9, after V lost 0 bases and J lost 7 bases. Germline CDR1 is SGDLS and CDR2 is YYNGEE. CDR3 nucleotide sequence: TGTGCCAGCAGCGTAGAACCGGGAGGGGCGAAAGAGCAGTACTTC. Translation gives CASSVEPGGAKEQYF.

This clone was seen once. The chain recombines TRBV29-1 with TRBJ2-5; 8 bases are shared with TRBD2. The ends lost 7 bases at V and 0 bases at J; junction bases unmatched: 7. CDR1 is SQVTM, CDR2 ANQGSEA, per germline. This CDR3 is 14 amino acids long. CDR3 protein: CSAGRGSNQETQYF. The CDR3 region has the DNA TGCAGCGCCGGGAGGGGGAGCAACCAAGAGACCCAGTACTTC. The whole variable domain, remainder taken from reference TRBV29-1 and TRBJ2-5, is SAVISQKPSRDICQRGTSLTIQCQVDSQVTMMFWYRQQPGQSLTLIATANQGSEATYESGFVIDKFPISRPNLTFSTLTVSNMSPEDSSIYLCSAGRGSNQETQYFGPGTRLLVL.

The V call is TRBV5-6, the J call TRBJ1-4; D remains ambiguous. The CDR3 runs to 13 residues. The germline gives CDR1 SGHDT, CDR2 YYEEEE. The germline V and J ends were trimmed by 5 bases and 4 bases, with 9 bases remaining between them. CDR3 in DNA: TGTGCCAGCAGGGAAGGCGGTAATGAAAAACTGTTTTTT. It codes for CASREGGNEKLFF.

The chain carries TRBV3-1 (or the pseudogene TRBV3-2) and TRBJ1-3; D may be TRBD1 (6 bases). The V end lost 4 bases, the J end lost 0 bases, and 10 bases lay between the germline ends. The CDR3 covers 15 residues. The V gene's germline CDR1 is LGHDT and CDR2 YNNKEL (reference sequence). CDR3 amino acids: CASSRQDLSGNTIYF. As DNA, the CDR3 is TGTGCCAGCAGCCGACAGGACCTCTCTGGAAACACCATATATTTT.

This clone was observed a handful of times. V usage is TRBV6-6 and J usage is TRBJ2-3; D is unclear. V shed 5 bases and J shed 6 bases, with 9 bases lying between them. CDR1 and CDR2 from the germline V gene are MNHNY and SVGAGI (reference sequence). This CDR3 is 12 amino acids long. The CDR3 here is CASSRVEDTQYF. Written as DNA, the CDR3 is TGTGCCAGCAGTCGGGTGGAGGATACGCAGTATTTT.

This clone was seen more than once but under ten times. V is TRBV7-9 and J is TRBJ2-1, with D perhaps matching TRBD1 (6 bases). With 1 base removed from V and 5 bases from J, the gap between germline ends came to 6 bases. Germline loops: CDR1 SEHNR, CDR2 FQNEAQ (reference sequence). The CDR3 consists of 13 residues. The CDR3 DNA follows: TGTGCCAGCAGCTTAGACAGGGACAATGAGCAGTTCTTC. It translates to CASSLDRDNEQFF.

This clone was seen more than once but under ten times. This chain uses TRBV3-1 (or the pseudogene TRBV3-2) with TRBJ1-2; 7 bases align to TRBD1. The V segment lost 4 bases and the J segment 0 bases; nucleotides outside the gene matches: 2. The CDR3 has 14 amino acids. Germline V gives CDR1 LGHDT, CDR2 YNNKEL (reference sequence). The CDR3 loop reads CASSRQGSNYGYTF. The CDR3 region has the DNA TGTGCCAGCAGCCGACAGGGATCTAACTATGGCTACACCTTC.

V gene TRBV24-1 combines with J gene TRBJ2-1; D gene uncertain. Trimming took off 3 bases at V and 5 bases at J, with 4 bases between the two ends. This CDR3 spans 12 amino acids. Germline V lookup: CDR1 KGHDR, CDR2 SFDVKD. The CDR3 sequence is CATSDEHNEQFF. CDR3 nucleotide sequence: TGTGCCACCAGTGATGAGCACAATGAGCAGTTCTTC.

The rearrangement joins TRBV13 to TRBJ1-1, with unresolved D. The V and J ends lost 5 bases and 6 bases respectively, with 13 bases between them. The CDR3 contains 13 residues. Germline lookup yields CDR1 PRHDT and CDR2 FYEKMQ (reference sequence). The CDR3 is CASSLPGLSEAFF. The CDR3, as DNA: TGTGCCAGCAGCCTCCCCGGTTTGTCTGAAGCTTTCTTT.

The sample holds one count of this clone. The gene calls are TRBV5-6 and TRBJ2-2; 10 nucleotides line up with TRBD1. The J segment lost 4 bases and the V segment lost 4 bases, leaving 7 bases of the junction unmatched. Germline lookup yields CDR1 SGHDT and CDR2 YYEEEE. This CDR3 region has 16 residues. Written as DNA, the CDR3 is TGTGCCAGCAGCCCGCGGACAGGGGGAGTCACCGGGGAGCTGTTTTTT. Protein sequence: CASSPRTGGVTGELFF. Complete variable domain (other parts from reference TRBV5-6 and TRBJ2-2): DAGVTQSPTHLIKTRGQQVTLRCSPKSGHDTVSWYQQALGQGPQFIFQYYEEEERQRGNFPDRFSGHQFPNYSSELNVNALLLGDSALYLCASSPRTGGVTGELFFGEGSRLTVL.

J is TRBJ2-6 and V is TRBV19; no firm D call. The V gene lost 6 bases and the J gene lost 1 base, with 13 bases spanning the gap. The CDR3 contains 16 residues. From germline, CDR1 is LNHDA and CDR2 SQIVND (reference sequence). The CDR3, as DNA: TGTGCCAGTAGCAAAGCCTCAAGTTCTGGGGCCAACGTCCTGACTTTC. Its translation is CASSKASSSGANVLTF.

The chain has TRBV6-2 or TRBV6-3 and TRBJ2-7, with D maybe TRBD1 (7 bases). The CDR3 has 17 residues. CDR1 is MNHEY, CDR2 SVGEGT, per germline. The V end was cut by 0 bases, the J end by 3 bases, with 18 bases between. CDR3 coding DNA: TGTGCCAGCAGTTACTCGATAAGGCGGGACAGAGGCTACGAGCAGTACTTC. It is translated as CASSYSIRRDRGYEQYF.

This chain joins TRBV5-1 and TRBJ1-1, with 8 bases identical to TRBD1. Germline lookup yields CDR1 SGHRS and CDR2 YFSETQ. This CDR3 has 14 amino acids. Losses at the gene ends were 3 bases for V and 4 bases for J; bases not matched to a gene: 5. Written as DNA, the CDR3 is TGCGCCAGCAGCTCGGGACAGGCGAGCACTGAAGCTTTCTTT. It translates to CASSSGQASTEAFF.